There are a few counts of the clone carrying this TCR beta chain. The authors reverse transcribed all of the isolated RNA, so sequencing captured expressed TCRB transcripts. Measured with immunoSEQ multiplex PCR; TCRdb has only the in-frame clones, and not every one. The sample has hundreds of thousands of clones; roughly 70% are singletons. The CDR3 is 15 amino acids. V was shortened by 5 bases and J by 2 bases, with 16 bases between the two germline ends. Germline lookup yields CDR1 SGHTA and CDR2 FQGNSA. The sample belongs to a study of beta chain features in type 1 diabetes. The sequenced sample was naive CD4+ T cells from blood. This receptor was taken from a young man in good health. V and J are TRBV7-2 and TRBJ2-7; D perhaps matches TRBD2 (6 bases). The CDR3 is CASSPGSHGTYEQYF. CDR3 DNA: TGTGCCAGCAGCCCCGGGAGCCATGGGACCTACGAGCAGTACTTC.